These 18 T cell receptor beta chains were sequenced from one sample in a study of blood T cell repertoires in COVID-19. The data were produced by immunoSEQ multiplex PCR, yet TCRdb's version contains in-frame clones alone and is incomplete. The table lists roughly 250,000 clones, roughly 84% of them singletons, with 2% to 2.5% in the top ten. Sample: peripheral blood. These receptors came from a woman aged 35 to 49 who had recovered from COVID-19.

This clone has a single count. The CDR3 nucleotides read TGTGCCAGCAGTTACTCGCGGCTGAGGAGCTCCTACGAGCAGTACTTC. Its protein is CASSYSRLRSSYEQYF. This chain joins TRBV6-5 and TRBJ2-7; D gene unclear. Germline-derived CDR1 and CDR2 are MNHEY and SVGAGI. The CDR3 runs 16 residues. Trimming pared 0 bases from V and 0 bases from J, leaving 12 bases between.

As to this clone: The sample contains more than one DNA sequence encoding this CDR3. In DNA form, the CDR3 reads TGTGCCAGTAGTAATACAGGGGTGGCCTACGAGCAGTACTTC. Protein sequence: CASSNTGVAYEQYF. The chain employs TRBV19 and TRBJ2-7; 7 bases line up with TRBD1. The CDR3 length is 14 residues. Germline CDR1 is LNHDA and CDR2 is SQIVND (reference sequence). J gave up 2 bases and V 4 bases, and 5 bases lay outside the gene matches.

The genes are TRBV18 and TRBJ1-1; no clear D. This CDR3 has 16 amino acids. V lost 3 bases and J 2 bases, leaving 16 bases between the germline ends. CDR1 is KGHSH, CDR2 LQKENI, per germline. CDR3 nucleotides: TGTGCCAGCTCACCGCGGGTTCCCGAGGTAAACACTGAAGCTTTCTTT. Translated, it gives CASSPRVPEVNTEAFF. Full variable domain (remainder filled in from reference TRBV18 and TRBJ1-1): NAGVMQNPRHLVRRRGQEARLRCSPMKGHSHVYWYRQLPEEGLKFMVYLQKENIIDESGMPKERFSAEFPKEGPSILRIQQVVRGDSAAYFCASSPRVPEVNTEAFFGQGTRLTVV.

This clone was seen once. The chain uses TRBV6-5 and TRBJ1-3; D is unresolved. V gave up 6 bases and J gave up 4 bases, with 10 bases separating them. In germline, CDR1 is MNHEY, CDR2 SVGAGI. The CDR3 length is 13 residues. The CDR3 loop is CASRAPWGNTIYF. In DNA form, the CDR3 reads TGTGCCAGCAGGGCCCCGTGGGGAAACACCATATATTTT.

This chain uses TRBV7-3 with TRBJ2-1; D perhaps matches TRBD1 (6 bases). The CDR3 has 15 amino acids. CDR1 is SGHTA, CDR2 FQGTGA, per germline. V dropped 5 bases and J dropped 4 bases, with 15 bases sitting between them. The CDR3 DNA sequence: TGTGCCAGCAGCGTGGGGGCAGGGGAATACAATGAGCAGTTCTTC. As protein: CASSVGAGEYNEQFF.

This sequence joins TRBV9 and TRBJ2-7; 12 positions match TRBD2. V lost 4 bases to trimming and J lost 4 bases; unmatched junction nucleotides: 12. The CDR3 is made up of 17 amino acids. CDR1 SGDLS and CDR2 YYNGEE come from the germline V gene. CDR3 sequence (DNA): TGTGCCAGCAGCCCAGGACTAGCGGGACGGGTGTTATACGAGCAGTACTTC. It codes for CASSPGLAGRVLYEQYF.

The chain employs TRBV15 and TRBJ2-1; D remains unclear. The CDR3 runs to 13 residues. V lost 3 bases, J lost 9 bases, and 12 bases lay in between. CDR1 LNHNV and CDR2 YYDKDF come from the germline V gene (reference sequence). CDR3 nucleotide sequence: TGTGCCACCAGCAGTGGTGAGTTCATTGAGCAGTTCTTC. The encoded protein is CATSSGEFIEQFF.

The chain has TRBV6-2 or TRBV6-3 and TRBJ1-6; possibly TRBD1 for D (6 bases). Trimming stripped 5 bases from V and 4 bases from J, with 15 bases between. Germline CDR1 is MNHEY and CDR2 is SVGEGT. CDR3 length: 16 residues. CDR3 amino acids: CASSSRGQTYNSPLHF. DNA of the CDR3: TGTGCCAGCAGTAGCCGCGGACAGACGTATAATTCACCCCTCCACTTT.

The V and J genes are TRBV7-9 and TRBJ1-4, with D perhaps TRBD1 (6 bases). CDR1 and CDR2 from the germline V gene are SEHNR and FQNEAQ (reference sequence). Trimming stripped 1 base from V and 1 base from J, with 13 bases between. The CDR3 consists of 17 residues. The CDR3 loop is CASSLGTAPITNEKLFF. CDR3 coding DNA: TGTGCCAGCAGCTTAGGGACAGCACCGATAACTAATGAAAAACTGTTTTTT.

This rearrangement joins TRBV2 to TRBJ2-1; 8 nucleotides line up with TRBD2. The CDR3 totals 15 residues. Germline V CDR1 and CDR2: SNHLY, FYNNEI. V shed 3 bases and J 7 bases; nucleotides not matched to a gene: 8. CDR3 in amino acids: CASSDPGRAENEQFF. DNA of the CDR3: TGTGCCAGCAGTGACCCCGGGAGGGCCGAGAATGAGCAGTTCTTC.

The genes are TRBV2 and TRBJ2-1; TRBD2 aligns across 10 bases. V shed 3 bases, J shed 10 bases, and the junction held 9 bases outside the gene matches. The CDR3 covers 15 residues. Germline V gene sequence: CDR1 SNHLY, CDR2 FYNNEI. As DNA, the CDR3 is TGTGCCAGCAGTGATAGGCTAGCGGGAGCCCAGGAGCAGTTCTTC. Encoded protein: CASSDRLAGAQEQFF.

CDR3 nucleotide sequence: TGTGCCAGCTCAAACTACGGGGGAGGCAATCAGCCCCAGCATTTT. Translating gives CASSNYGGGNQPQHF. J is TRBJ1-5 and V is TRBV18; a possible D gene is TRBD1 (5 bases). V gave up 5 bases and J gave up 2 bases, with 13 bases separating them. CDR3 length: 15 residues. The germline gives CDR1 KGHSH, CDR2 LQKENI.

The chain couples TRBV11-1 to TRBJ2-7, with 8 bases identical to TRBD1. The V segment lost 5 bases and the J segment 2 bases; nucleotides outside the gene matches: 5. Germline V lookup: CDR1 SGHAT, CDR2 FQDESV (reference sequence). This CDR3 comprises 14 residues. CDR3 DNA sequence: TGTGCCAGCAGCCGATGGACAGGGACCTACGAGCAGTACTTC. It specifies CASSRWTGTYEQYF.

This rearrangement joins TRBV13 to TRBJ1-5, with 8 bases that match TRBD1. V lost 2 bases, J lost 9 bases, and 9 bases stayed unmatched. Germline loops: CDR1 PRHDT, CDR2 FYEKMQ (reference sequence). The CDR3 loop spans 15 amino acids. This CDR3 is CASSLRDRPASPQHF. The CDR3 coding sequence is TGTGCCAGCAGCTTACGGGACAGGCCTGCATCGCCCCAGCATTTT.

This clone has just one count. The rearrangement links TRBV7-2 to TRBJ2-5; 10 bases are shared with TRBD1. Germline V gene sequence: CDR1 SGHTA, CDR2 FQGNSA. This CDR3 contains 14 residues. V shed 1 base, J shed 7 bases, and the junction held 3 bases outside the gene matches. CDR3 in amino acids: CASSLGDRGRTQYF. The CDR3 coding sequence is TGTGCCAGCAGCTTAGGGGACAGGGGCCGGACCCAGTACTTC.

This clone came up a few times. This sequence joins TRBV28 and TRBJ1-6; D unclear. The CDR3 runs 13 residues. CDR1 is MDHEN and CDR2 is SYDVKM in the germline V gene. Trimming took off 6 bases at V and 7 bases at J, with 10 bases between the two ends. CDR3 residues: CASRPPGNSPLHF. The CDR3 DNA sequence: TGTGCCAGCAGGCCCCCGGGGAATTCACCCCTCCACTTT.

V gene TRBV4-3 combines with J gene TRBJ2-1; no clear D. CDR1 is LGHNA and CDR2 is YSLEER in the germline V gene. The length of the CDR3 is 15 residues. Trimming removed 1 base from V and 1 base from J, with 8 bases in between. This CDR3 is CASSQGHISYNEQFF. CDR3 sequence (DNA): TGCGCCAGCAGCCAAGGGCATATATCCTACAATGAGCAGTTCTTC.

J is TRBJ2-7 and V is TRBV18; 12 positions agree with TRBD2. This CDR3 region has 16 residues. CDR1 is KGHSH and CDR2 is LQKENI in the germline V gene. J gave up 5 bases and V 3 bases, and 8 bases lay outside the gene matches. CDR3 DNA sequence: TGTGCCAGCTCACCGACCCTAGCGGGGGGGCTCCACGAGCAGTACTTC. Amino acid sequence: CASSPTLAGGLHEQYF.